The clone carrying this TCR beta chain was seen many times. Out of around 10 ml of fresh peripheral blood came the PBMCs. RNA transcripts provided the source from which TCR beta CDR3 regions were amplified. During a first-round RT-PCR of the TCR CDR3, the HTBI primer set was used. Using its own MiXCR run on the multiplex PCR reads, TCRdb lists one record per CDR3 protein. The sample shows about 350,000 distinct CDR3 sequences, roughly 14% of them seen only once. This sample was taken from a study of T cells in Graves' hyperthyroidism and ophthalmopathy. Sequencing was performed on blood. This clonotype was obtained from a woman aged 30 to 39 with Graves' hyperthyroidism.

CDR3 in amino acids: CASQIPGLAKNIQYF. The CDR3 DNA is TGTGCCAGCCAGATTCCCGGGCTAGCCAAAAACATTCAGTACTTC. J is TRBJ2-4 and V is TRBV2; the D is unclear. V lost 8 bases and J lost 0, with 14 bases in between. Germline CDR1 SNHLY, CDR2 FYNNEI. This CDR3 is 15 amino acids long.